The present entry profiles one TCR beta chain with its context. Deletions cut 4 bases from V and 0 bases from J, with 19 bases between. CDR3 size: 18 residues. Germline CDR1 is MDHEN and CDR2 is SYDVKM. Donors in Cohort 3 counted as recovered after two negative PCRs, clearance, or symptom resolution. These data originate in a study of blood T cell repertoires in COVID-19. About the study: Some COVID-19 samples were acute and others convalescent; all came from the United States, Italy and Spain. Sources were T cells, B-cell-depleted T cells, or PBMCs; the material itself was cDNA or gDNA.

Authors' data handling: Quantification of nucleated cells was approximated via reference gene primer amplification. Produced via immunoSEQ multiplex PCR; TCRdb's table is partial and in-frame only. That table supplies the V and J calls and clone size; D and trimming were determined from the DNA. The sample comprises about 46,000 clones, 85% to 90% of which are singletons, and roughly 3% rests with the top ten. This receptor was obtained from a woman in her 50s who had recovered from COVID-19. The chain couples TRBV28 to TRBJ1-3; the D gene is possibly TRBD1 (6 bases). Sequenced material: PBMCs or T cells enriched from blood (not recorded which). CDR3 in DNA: TGTGCCAGCAGTTCCAACCCGACAGGCTCCGGCTCTGGAAACACCATATATTTT. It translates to CASSSNPTGSGSGNTIYF.